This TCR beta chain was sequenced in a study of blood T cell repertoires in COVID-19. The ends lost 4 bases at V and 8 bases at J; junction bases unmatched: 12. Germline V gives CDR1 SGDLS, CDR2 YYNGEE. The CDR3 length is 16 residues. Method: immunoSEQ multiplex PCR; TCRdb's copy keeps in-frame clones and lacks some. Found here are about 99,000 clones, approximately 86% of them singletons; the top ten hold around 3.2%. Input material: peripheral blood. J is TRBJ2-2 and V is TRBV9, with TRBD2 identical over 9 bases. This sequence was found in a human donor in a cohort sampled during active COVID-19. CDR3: CASSLYGASGMGELFF. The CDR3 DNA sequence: TGTGCCAGCAGCCTCTACGGGGCTAGCGGGATGGGGGAGCTGTTTTTT.